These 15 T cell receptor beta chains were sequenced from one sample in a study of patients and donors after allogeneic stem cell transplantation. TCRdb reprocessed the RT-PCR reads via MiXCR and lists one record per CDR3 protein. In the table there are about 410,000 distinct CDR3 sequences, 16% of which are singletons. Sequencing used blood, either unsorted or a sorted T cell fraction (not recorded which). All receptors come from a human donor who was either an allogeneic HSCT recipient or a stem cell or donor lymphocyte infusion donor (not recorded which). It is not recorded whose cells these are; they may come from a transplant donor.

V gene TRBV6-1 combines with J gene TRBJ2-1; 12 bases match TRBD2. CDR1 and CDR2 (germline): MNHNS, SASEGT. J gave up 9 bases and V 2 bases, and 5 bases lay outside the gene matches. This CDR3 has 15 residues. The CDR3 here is CASSERLAGGPEQFF. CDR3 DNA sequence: TGTGCCAGCAGTGAACGGCTAGCGGGAGGGCCTGAGCAGTTCTTC.

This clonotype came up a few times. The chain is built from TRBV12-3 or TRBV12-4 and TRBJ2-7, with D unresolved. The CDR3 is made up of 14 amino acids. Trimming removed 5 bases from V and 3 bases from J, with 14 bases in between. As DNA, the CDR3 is TGTGCCAGCAGTCCCCTCAGGCGGATCTACGAGCAGTACTTC. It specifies CASSPLRRIYEQYF.

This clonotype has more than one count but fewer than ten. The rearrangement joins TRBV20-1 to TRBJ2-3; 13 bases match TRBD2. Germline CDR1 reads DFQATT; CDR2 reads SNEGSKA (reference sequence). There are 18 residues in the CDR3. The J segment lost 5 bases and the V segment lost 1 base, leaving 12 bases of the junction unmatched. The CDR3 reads CSARVRTSGGPWGDTQYF. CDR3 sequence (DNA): TGCAGTGCTAGAGTCAGGACTAGCGGGGGCCCTTGGGGAGATACGCAGTATTTT.

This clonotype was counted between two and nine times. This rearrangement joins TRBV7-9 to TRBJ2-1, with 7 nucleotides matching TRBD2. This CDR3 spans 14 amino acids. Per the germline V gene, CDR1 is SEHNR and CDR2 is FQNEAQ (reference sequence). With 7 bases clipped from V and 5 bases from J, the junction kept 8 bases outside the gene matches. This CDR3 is CASTGGRVDNEQFF. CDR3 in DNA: TGTGCCAGCACAGGCGGGAGAGTAGACAATGAGCAGTTCTTC.

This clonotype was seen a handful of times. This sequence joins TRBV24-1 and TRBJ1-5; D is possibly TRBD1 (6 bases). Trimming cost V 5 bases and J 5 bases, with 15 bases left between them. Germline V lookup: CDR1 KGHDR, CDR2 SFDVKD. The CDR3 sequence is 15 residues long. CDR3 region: CATSGQGRGDQPQHF. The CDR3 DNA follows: TGTGCCACCAGTGGCCAGGGGCGTGGGGATCAGCCCCAGCATTTT.

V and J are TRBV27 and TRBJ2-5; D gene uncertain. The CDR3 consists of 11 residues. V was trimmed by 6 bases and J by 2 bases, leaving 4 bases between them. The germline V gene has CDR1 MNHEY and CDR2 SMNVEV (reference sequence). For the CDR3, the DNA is TGTGCCAGCAGATCACAAGAGACCCAGTACTTC. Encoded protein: CASRSQETQYF.

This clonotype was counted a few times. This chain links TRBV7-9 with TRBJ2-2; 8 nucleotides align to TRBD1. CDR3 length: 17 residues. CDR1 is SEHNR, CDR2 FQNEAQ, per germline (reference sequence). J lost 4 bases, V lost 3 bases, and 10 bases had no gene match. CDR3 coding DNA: TGTGCCAGCAGCTTGAGAAGACAGGGGTTGAGCACCGGGGAGCTGTTTTTT. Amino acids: CASSLRRQGLSTGELFF.

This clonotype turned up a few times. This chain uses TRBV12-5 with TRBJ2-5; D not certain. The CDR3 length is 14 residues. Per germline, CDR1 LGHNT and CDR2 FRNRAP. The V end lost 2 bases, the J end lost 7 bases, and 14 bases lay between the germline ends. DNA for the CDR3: TGTGCTAGTGGTTTGAAGGAGAGGTGGGGGACCCAGTACTTC. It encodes CASGLKERWGTQYF.

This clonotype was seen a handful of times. As DNA, the CDR3 is TGTGCCAGCAGTTGGACAGGGGTAACCTACGAGCAGTACTTC. This codes for CASSWTGVTYEQYF. The rearrangement uses TRBV6-2 or TRBV6-3 and TRBJ2-7; TRBD1 aligns across 9 bases. The germline V gene has CDR1 MNHEY and CDR2 SVGEGT. The junction had 3 bases not matched to a gene; V was cut back by 4 bases and J by 2 bases. The CDR3 has 14 amino acids.

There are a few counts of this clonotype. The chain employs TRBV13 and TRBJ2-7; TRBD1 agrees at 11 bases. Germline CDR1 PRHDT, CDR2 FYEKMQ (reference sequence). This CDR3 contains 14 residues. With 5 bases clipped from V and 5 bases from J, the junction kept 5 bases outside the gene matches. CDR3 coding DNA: TGTGCCAGCAGCCCGTGGGACAGGGGGAACGAGCAGTACTTC. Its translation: CASSPWDRGNEQYF.

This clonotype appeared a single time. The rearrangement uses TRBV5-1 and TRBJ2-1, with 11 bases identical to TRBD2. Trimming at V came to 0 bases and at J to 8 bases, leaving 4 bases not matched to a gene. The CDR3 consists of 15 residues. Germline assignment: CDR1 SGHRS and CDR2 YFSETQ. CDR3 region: CASSLGVAGGDEQFF. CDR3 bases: TGCGCCAGCAGCTTGGGAGTAGCGGGAGGGGATGAGCAGTTCTTC.

CDR3 bases: TGCGCCAGCAGCTTTGTCGTTCAATCCTCTGGGGCCAACGTCCTGACTTTC. This encodes CASSFVVQSSGANVLTF. The chain is built from TRBV5-1 and TRBJ2-6; D unclear. V dropped 2 bases and J dropped 0 bases, with 12 bases sitting between them. The CDR3 loop spans 17 amino acids. CDR1 is SGHRS, CDR2 YFSETQ, per germline. Full variable domain (rest looked up from reference TRBV5-1 and TRBJ2-6): KAGVTQTPRYLIKTRGQQVTLSCSPISGHRSVSWYQQTPGQGLQFLFEYFSETQRNKGNFPGRFSGRQFSNSRSEMNVSTLELGDSALYLCASSFVVQSSGANVLTFGAGSRLTVL.

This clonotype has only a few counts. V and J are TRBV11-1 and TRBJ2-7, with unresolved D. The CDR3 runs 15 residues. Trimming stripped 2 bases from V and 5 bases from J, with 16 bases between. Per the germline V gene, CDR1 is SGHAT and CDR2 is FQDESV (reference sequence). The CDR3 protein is CASSLSDLARDEQYF. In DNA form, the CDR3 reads TGTGCCAGCAGCTTAAGCGACCTGGCTCGGGACGAGCAGTACTTC.

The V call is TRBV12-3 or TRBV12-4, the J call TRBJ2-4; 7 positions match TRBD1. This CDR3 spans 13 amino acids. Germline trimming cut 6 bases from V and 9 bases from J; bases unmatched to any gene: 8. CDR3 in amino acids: CASSRRGKGIQYF. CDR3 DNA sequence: TGTGCCAGCAGCCGCAGGGGGAAGGGCATTCAGTACTTC.

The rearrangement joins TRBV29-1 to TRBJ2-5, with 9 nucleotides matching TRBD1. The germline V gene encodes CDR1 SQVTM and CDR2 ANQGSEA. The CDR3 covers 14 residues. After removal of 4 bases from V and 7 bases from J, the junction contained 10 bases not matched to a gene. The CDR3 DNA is TGCAGCGTTGGGAGGGACAGGGATCGGGGGACCCAGTACTTC. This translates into CSVGRDRDRGTQYF.